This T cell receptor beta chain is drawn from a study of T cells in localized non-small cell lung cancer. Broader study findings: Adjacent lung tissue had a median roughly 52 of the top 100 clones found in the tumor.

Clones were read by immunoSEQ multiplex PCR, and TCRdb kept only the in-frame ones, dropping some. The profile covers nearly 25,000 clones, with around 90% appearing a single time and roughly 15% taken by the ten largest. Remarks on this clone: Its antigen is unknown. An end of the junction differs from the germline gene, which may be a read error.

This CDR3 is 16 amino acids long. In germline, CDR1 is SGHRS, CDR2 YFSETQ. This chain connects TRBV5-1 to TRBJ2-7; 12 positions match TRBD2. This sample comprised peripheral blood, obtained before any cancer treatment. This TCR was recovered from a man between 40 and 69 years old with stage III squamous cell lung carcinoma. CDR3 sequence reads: CASSLDPGLAGLGRFF. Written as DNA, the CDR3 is TGCGCCAGCAGCTTGGATCCGGGACTAGCGGGCCTTGGGAGATTCTTC.